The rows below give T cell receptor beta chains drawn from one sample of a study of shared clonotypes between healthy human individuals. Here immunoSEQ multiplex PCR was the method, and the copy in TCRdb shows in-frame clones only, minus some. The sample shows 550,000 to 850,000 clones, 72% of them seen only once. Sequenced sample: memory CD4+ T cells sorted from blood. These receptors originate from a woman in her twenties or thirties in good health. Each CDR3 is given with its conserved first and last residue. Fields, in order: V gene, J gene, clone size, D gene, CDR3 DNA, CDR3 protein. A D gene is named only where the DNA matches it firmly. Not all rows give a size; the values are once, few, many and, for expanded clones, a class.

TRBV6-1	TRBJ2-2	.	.	TGTGCCAGCATCTCGGGGACCCAGGGCGGGGAGCTGTTTTTT	CASISGTQGGELFF
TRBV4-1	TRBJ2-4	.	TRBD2	TGCGCCAGCAGCCAAGGGCTAGCGGGAGGGGCGGCCAAAAACATTCAGTACTTC	CASSQGLAGGAAKNIQYF
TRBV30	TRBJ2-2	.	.	TGTGCTGGGACCGTCTGGAGAGCTACCGGGGAGCTGTTTTTT	CAGTVWRATGELFF
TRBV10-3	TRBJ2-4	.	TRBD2	TGTGCCATCAGTGAGGGGACTAGCGGCAAAAACATTCAGTACTTC	CAISEGTSGKNIQYF
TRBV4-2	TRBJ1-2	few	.	TGTGCCAGCAGCCAGACAGACGGAGGCTACACCTTC	CASSQTDGGYTF
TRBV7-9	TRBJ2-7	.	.	TGTGCCAGCACCGAAGACACAGGGCCCGAGCAGTACTTC	CASTEDTGPEQYF
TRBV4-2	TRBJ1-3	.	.	TGTGCCAGCAGCCGCGAGAGGTCCTCTGGAAACACCATATATTTT	CASSRERSSGNTIYF
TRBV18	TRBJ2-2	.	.	TGTGCCAGCTCACCACCCCCGACGGGCACCGGGGAGCTGTTTTTT	CASSPPPTGTGELFF
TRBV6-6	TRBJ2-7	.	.	TGTGCCAGCAGAAGGACTCTGGGGTACGAGCAGTACTTC	CASRRTLGYEQYF
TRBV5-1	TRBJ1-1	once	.	TGCGCCAGCAGGGAGGGAGCGATGAACACTGAAGCTTTCTTT	CASREGAMNTEAFF
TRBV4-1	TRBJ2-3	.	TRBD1	TGCGCCAGCAGCCAAGAGAGGCAGGGGGCTACAGATACGCAGTATTTT	CASSQERQGATDTQYF
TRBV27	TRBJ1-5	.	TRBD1	TGTGCCAGCAGTTTGACAGGGGACCAGCCCCAGCATTTT	CASSLTGDQPQHF
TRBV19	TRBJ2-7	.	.	TGTGCCAGTAGTATACTGCCTAATTTCTACGAGCAGTACTTC	CASSILPNFYEQYF
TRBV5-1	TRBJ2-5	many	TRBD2	TGCGCCAGCAGCTTGAACGGGCTAGCGGGAGGTATAGGAGGAGAGACCCAGTACTTC	CASSLNGLAGGIGGETQYF
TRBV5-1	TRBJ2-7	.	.	TGCGCCAGCAGGGACAGTTCCTACGAGCAGTACTTC	CASRDSSYEQYF
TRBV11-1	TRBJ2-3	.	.	TGTGCCAGCAGCCCCGGGACATCCACAGATACGCAGTATTTT	CASSPGTSTDTQYF
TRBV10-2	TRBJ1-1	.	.	TGCGCCAGCAGCGGGATTTTCCAAGAAGCTTTCTTT	CASSGIFQEAFF
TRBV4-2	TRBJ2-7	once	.	TGTGCCAGCAGCCAAGATTGGGGAGCGGACGAGCAGTACTTC	CASSQDWGADEQYF
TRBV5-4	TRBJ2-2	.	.	TGTGCCAGCAGCGACAGAAGCGCCACCGGGGAGCTGTTTTTT	CASSDRSATGELFF
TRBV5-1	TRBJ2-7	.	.	TGCGCCAGCAGCTTGTTACAGCTAAGCTCCTACGAGCAGTACTTC	CASSLLQLSSYEQYF
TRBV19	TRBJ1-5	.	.	TGTGCCAGTAGTAGCCAGGGGACTCAGCCCCAGCATTTT	CASSSQGTQPQHF
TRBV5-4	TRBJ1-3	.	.	TGTGCCAGCAGCTGGGGAGGACGGAGCTCTGGAAACACCATATATTTT	CASSWGGRSSGNTIYF
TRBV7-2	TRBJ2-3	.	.	TGTGCCAGCAGTTGGGTGGGTTGGGGGGTAGATACGCAGTATTTT	CASSWVGWGVDTQYF
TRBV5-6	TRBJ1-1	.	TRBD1	TGTGCCAGCAGCTTAGTGGTCTTGAAGACAGGGCGTTACACTGAAGCTTTCTTT	CASSLVVLKTGRYTEAFF
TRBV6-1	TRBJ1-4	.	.	TGTGCCGGGGGGGACTTTGAAAAACTGTTTTTT	CAGGDFEKLFF
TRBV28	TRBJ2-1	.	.	TGTGCCAGCAGTCGGACAGTGAACAATGAGCAGTTCTTC	CASSRTVNNEQFF
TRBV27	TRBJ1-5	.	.	TGTGCCAGCAGTTTAAGGGAGAATCAGCCCCAGCATTTT	CASSLRENQPQHF
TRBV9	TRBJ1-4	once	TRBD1	TGTGCCAGTAGCTCAGGGGGCGTGAATTATCGCGAAAAACTGTTTTTT	CASSSGGVNYREKLFF
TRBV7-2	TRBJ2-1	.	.	TGTGCCAGCAGCTTAGTTGCGGGATTCACCAATGAGCAGTTCTTC	CASSLVAGFTNEQFF
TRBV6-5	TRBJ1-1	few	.	TGTGCCAGCAGCTTCCAGGTCTACGGCACTGAAGCTTTCTTT	CASSFQVYGTEAFF
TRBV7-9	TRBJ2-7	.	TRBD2	TGTGCCAGCAGCTTCGGGCTAGCGGGAGGAGGAGAGCAGTACTTC	CASSFGLAGGGEQYF
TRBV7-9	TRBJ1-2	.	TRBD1	TGTGCCAGTAGCTCATACAGGGGGCAGGTCTATGGCTACACCTTC	CASSSYRGQVYGYTF
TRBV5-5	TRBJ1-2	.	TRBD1	TGTGCCAGCAGCGCGGGGGGGACAGTTGTTAACTATGGCTACACCTTC	CASSAGGTVVNYGYTF
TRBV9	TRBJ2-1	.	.	TGTGCCAGCAGCCCCCGTCGGACACCTCCCTACAATGAGCAGTTCTTC	CASSPRRTPPYNEQFF
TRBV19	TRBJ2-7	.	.	TGTGCCAGTAGTATCACGTCCGTATCGTCTTGGCAGTACTTC	CASSITSVSSWQYF
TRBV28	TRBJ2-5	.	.	TGTGCCAGCGGAACAATACGTGGGCAGTACTTC	CASGTIRGQYF
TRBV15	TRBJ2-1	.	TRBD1	TGTGCCACCAGCAGAGTCACAGGGGGCTCCTACAATGAGCAGTTCTTC	CATSRVTGGSYNEQFF
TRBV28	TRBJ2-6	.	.	TGTGCCAGCAACCCCTCTGGGGCCAACGTCCTGACTTTC	CASNPSGANVLTF
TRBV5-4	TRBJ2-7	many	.	TGTGCCAGCAGCTTGCTGGTCGCCGGTTCCTACGAGCAGTACTTC	CASSLLVAGSYEQYF
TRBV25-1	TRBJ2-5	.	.	TGTGCCAGCAGCGAGCCGGGCCCAAGGAGGGAGACCCAGTACTTC	CASSEPGPRRETQYF
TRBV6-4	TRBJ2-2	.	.	TGTGCCAGCAAGGTTCGGCGGAACACCGGGGAGCTGTTTTTT	CASKVRRNTGELFF
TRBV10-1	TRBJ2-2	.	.	TGCGCCAGCAGTAGCGGCGGCGCGAACACCGGGGAGCTGTTTTTT	CASSSGGANTGELFF
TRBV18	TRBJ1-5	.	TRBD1	TGTGCCAGCTCACTCGGGACAGGGCAAGGCAATCAGCCCCAGCATTTT	CASSLGTGQGNQPQHF
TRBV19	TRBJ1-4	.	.	TGTGCCAGTAGTATGCAGACGTCAACTAATGAAAAACTGTTTTTT	CASSMQTSTNEKLFF
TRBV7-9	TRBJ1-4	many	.	TGTGCCAGCAGCCAAGGGGCTAATGAAAAACTGTTTTTT	CASSQGANEKLFF